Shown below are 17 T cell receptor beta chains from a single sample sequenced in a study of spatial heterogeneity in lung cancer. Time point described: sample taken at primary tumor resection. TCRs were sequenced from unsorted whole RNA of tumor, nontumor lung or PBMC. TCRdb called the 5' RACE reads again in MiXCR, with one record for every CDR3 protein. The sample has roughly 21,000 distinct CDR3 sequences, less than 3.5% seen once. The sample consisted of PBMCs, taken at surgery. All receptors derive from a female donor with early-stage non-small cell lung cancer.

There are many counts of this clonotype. The CDR3 is CSARGLAGGSNYEQYF. The CDR3 coding sequence is TGCAGTGCTAGGGGACTAGCGGGAGGTTCTAATTACGAGCAGTACTTC. J is TRBJ2-7 and V is TRBV20-1; 15 bases are shared with TRBD2. The CDR3 runs 16 residues. The V segment lost 3 bases and the J segment 4 bases; nucleotides outside the gene matches: 7. Germline CDR1 and CDR2: DFQATT and SNEGSKA (reference sequence).

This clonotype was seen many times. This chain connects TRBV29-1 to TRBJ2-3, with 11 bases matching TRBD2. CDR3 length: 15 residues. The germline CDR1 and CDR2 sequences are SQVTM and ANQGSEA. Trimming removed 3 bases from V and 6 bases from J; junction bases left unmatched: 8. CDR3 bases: TGCAGCGTTGAGGACCTAGCGGGAGGTGGGGATACGCAGTATTTT. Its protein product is CSVEDLAGGGDTQYF.

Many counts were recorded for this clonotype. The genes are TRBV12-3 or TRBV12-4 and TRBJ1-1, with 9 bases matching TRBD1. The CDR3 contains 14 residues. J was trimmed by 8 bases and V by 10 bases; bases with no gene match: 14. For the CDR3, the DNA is TGTGCCACCAGGAGGACAGGGGCGATATACGAAGCTTTCTTT. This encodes CATRRTGAIYEAFF.

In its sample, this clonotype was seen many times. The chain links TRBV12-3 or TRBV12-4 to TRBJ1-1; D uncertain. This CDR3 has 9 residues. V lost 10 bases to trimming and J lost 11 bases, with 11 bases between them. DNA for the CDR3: TGTGCCACCGAGGAGGGTGCTTTCTTT. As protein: CATEEGAFF.

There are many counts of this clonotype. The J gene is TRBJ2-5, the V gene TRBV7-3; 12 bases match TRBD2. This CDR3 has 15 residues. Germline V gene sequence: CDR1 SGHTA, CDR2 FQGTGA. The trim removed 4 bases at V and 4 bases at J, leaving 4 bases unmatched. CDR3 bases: TGTGCCAGCAGCTCACCACTAGCGGGAGGAGAGACCCAGTACTTC. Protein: CASSSPLAGGETQYF.

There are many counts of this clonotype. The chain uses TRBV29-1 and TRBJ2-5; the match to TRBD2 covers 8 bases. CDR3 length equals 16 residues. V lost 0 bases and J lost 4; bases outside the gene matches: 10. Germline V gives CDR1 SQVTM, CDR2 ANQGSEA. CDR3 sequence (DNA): TGCAGCGTTGAAGACCCACTCAGCGGGAGACGAGAGACCCAGTACTTC. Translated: CSVEDPLSGRRETQYF.

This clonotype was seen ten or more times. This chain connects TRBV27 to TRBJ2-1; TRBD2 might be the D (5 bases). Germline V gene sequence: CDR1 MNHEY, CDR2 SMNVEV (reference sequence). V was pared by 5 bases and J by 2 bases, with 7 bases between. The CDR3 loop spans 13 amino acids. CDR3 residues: CASSPGTYNEQFF. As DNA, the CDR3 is TGTGCCAGCAGTCCGGGGACCTACAATGAGCAGTTCTTC.

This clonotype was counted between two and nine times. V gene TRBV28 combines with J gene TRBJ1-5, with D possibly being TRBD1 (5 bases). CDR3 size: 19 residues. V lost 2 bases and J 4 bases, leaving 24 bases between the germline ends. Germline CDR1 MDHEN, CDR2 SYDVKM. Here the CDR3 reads CASSLRIPGTQDANQPQHF. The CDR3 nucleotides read TGTGCCAGCAGTTTAAGAATCCCCGGGACCCAAGACGCGAATCAGCCCCAGCATTTT.

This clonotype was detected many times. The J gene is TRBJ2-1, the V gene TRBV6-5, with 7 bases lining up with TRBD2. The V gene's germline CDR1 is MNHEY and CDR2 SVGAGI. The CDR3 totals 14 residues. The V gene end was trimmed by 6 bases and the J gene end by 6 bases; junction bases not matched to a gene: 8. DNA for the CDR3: TGTGCCAGCAGCAGGGACTACCGGGCCAATGAGCAGTTCTTC. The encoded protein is CASSRDYRANEQFF.

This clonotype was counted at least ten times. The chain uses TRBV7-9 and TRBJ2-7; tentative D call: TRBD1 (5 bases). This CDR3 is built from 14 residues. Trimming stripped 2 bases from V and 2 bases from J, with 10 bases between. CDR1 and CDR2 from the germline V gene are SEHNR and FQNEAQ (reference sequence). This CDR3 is CASSLRQSTYEQYF. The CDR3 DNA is TGTGCCAGCAGCTTAAGACAGAGCACCTACGAGCAGTACTTC.

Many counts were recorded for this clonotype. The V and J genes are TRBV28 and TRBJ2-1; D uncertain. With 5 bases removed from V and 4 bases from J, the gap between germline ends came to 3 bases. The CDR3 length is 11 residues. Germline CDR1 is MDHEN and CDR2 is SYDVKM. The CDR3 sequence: CASSLYNEQFF. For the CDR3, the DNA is TGTGCCAGCAGTCTATACAATGAGCAGTTCTTC.

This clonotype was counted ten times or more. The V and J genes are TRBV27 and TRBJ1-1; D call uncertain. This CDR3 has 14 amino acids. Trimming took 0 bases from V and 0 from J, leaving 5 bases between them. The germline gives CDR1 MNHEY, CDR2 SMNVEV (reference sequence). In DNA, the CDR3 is TGTGCCAGCAGTTTATCTGGACTGAACACTGAAGCTTTCTTT. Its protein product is CASSLSGLNTEAFF.

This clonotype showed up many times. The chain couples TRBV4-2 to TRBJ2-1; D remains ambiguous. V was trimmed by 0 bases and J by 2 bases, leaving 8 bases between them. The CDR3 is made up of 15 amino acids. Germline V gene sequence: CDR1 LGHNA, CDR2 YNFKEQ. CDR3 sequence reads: CASSQDLIPYNEQFF. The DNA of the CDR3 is TGTGCCAGCAGCCAAGATCTGATTCCCTACAATGAGCAGTTCTTC.

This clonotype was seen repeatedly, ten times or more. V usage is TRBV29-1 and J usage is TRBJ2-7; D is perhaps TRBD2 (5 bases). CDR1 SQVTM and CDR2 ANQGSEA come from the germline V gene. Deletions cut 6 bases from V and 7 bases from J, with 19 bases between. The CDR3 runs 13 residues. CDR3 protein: CSVDPGRTGEQYF. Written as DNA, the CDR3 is TGCAGCGTAGACCCGGGAAGAACCGGGGAGCAGTACTTC.

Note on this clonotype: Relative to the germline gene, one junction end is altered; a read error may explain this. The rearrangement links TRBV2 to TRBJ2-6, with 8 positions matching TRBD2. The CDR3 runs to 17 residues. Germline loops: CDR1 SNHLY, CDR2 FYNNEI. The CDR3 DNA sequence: TGTGCCAGCAGTGAGTCTAGCGGGTACTCTGGGGCCAACGTCCCGACTTTC. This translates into CASSESSGYSGANVPTF.

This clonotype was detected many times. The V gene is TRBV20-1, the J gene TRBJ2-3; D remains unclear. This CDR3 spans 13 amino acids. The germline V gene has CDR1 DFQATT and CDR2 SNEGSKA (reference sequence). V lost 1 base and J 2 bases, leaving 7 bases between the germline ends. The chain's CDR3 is CSARAQITDTQYF. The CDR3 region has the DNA TGCAGTGCTAGAGCGCAGATCACAGATACGCAGTATTTT.

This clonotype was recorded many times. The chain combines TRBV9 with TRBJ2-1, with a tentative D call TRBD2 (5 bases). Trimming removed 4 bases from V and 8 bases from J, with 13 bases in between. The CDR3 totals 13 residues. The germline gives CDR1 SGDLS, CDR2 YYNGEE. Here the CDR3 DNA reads TGTGCCAGCAGCCCCCCGGCTAGCCATGAGCAGTTCTTC. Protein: CASSPPASHEQFF. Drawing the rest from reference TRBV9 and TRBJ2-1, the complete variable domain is DSGVTQTPKHLITATGQRVTLRCSPRSGDLSVYWYQQSLDQGLQFLIQYYNGEERAKGNILERFSAQQFPDLHSELNLSSLELGDSALYFCASSPPASHEQFFGPGTRLTVL.